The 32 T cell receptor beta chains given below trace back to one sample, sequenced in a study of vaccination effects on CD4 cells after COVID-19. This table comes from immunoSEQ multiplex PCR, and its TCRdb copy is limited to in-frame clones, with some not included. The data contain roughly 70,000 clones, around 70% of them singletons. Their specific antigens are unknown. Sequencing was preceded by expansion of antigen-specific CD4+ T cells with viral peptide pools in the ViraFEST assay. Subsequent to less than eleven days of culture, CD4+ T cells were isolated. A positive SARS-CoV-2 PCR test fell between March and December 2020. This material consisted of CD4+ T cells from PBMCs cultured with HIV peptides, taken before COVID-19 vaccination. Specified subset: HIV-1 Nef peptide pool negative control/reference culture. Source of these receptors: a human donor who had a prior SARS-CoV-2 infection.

In nucleotides, the CDR3 is TGTGCCAGCAGCTTTGACAACTCCGAGCAGTACTTC. Translating gives CASSFDNSEQYF. The chain links TRBV11-3 to TRBJ2-7; D unresolved. Germline CDR1 SGHNT, CDR2 YENEEA. The length of the CDR3 is 12 residues. Trimming left V 3 bases short and J 6 bases short, with 9 bases between.

CDR3 in amino acids: CASSPRLDGSNQPQHF. The CDR3 nucleotides are TGTGCCAGCTCACCCAGATTAGACGGTAGCAATCAGCCCCAGCATTTT. This sequence joins TRBV18 and TRBJ1-5; D ambiguous. The CDR3 runs 16 residues. The V end was cut by 3 bases, the J end by 0 bases, with 12 bases between. Germline CDR1 KGHSH, CDR2 LQKENI.

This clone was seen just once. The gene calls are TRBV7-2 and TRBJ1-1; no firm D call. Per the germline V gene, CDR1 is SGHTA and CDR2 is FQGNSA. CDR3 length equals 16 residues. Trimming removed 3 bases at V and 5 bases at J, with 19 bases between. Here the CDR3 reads CASSLRPASLGTEAFF. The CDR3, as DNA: TGTGCCAGCAGCTTGCGGCCAGCCTCCTTGGGTACTGAAGCTTTCTTT.

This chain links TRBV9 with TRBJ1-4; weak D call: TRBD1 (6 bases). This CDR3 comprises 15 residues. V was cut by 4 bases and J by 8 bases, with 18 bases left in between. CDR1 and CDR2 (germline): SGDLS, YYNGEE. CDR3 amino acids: CASSSWTASGEKLFF. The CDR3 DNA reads TGTGCCAGCAGCTCTTGGACAGCGTCGGGAGAAAAACTGTTTTTT.

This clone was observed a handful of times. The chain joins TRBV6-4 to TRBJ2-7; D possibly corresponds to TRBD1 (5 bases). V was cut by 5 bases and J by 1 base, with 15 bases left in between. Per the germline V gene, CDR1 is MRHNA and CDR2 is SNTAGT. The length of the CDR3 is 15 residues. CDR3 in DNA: TGTGCCAGCAGTAAGGGGTACAGGCGATCCTACGAGCAGTACTTC. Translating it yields CASSKGYRRSYEQYF.

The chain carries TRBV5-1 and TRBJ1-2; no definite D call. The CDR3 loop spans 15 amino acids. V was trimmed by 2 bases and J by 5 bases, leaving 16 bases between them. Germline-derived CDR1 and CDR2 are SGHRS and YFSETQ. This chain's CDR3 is CASSFGDGGTYGYTF. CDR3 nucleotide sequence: TGCGCCAGCAGCTTTGGGGATGGTGGAACTTATGGCTACACCTTC. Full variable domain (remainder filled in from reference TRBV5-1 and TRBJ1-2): KAGVTQTPRYLIKTRGQQVTLSCSPISGHRSVSWYQQTPGQGLQFLFEYFSETQRNKGNFPGRFSGRQFSNSRSEMNVSTLELGDSALYLCASSFGDGGTYGYTFGSGTRLTVV.

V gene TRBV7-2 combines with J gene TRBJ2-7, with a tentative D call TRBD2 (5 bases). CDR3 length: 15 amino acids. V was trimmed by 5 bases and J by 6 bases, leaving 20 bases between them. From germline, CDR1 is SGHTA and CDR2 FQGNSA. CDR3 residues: CASSPDARGGSEQYF. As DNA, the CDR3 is TGTGCCAGCAGCCCTGATGCCCGGGGTGGATCCGAGCAGTACTTC. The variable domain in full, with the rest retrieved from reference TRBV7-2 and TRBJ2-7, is GAGVSQSPSNKVTEKGKDVELRCDPISGHTALYWYRQSLGQGLEFLIYFQGNSAPDKSGLPSDRFSAERTGGSVSTLTIQRTQQEDSAVYLCASSPDARGGSEQYFGPGTRLTVT.

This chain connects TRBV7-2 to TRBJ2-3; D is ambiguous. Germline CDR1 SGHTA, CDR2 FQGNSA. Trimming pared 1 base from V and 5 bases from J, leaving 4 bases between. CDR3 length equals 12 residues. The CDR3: CASSLGLDTQYF. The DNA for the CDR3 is TGTGCCAGCAGCTTAGGTCTAGATACGCAGTATTTT.

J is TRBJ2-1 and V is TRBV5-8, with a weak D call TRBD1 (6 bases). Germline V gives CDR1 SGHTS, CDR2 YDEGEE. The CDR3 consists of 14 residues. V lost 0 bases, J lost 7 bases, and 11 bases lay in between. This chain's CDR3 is CASSLDGTTNEQFF. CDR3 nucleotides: TGTGCCAGCAGCTTGGATGGGACAACTAATGAGCAGTTCTTC.

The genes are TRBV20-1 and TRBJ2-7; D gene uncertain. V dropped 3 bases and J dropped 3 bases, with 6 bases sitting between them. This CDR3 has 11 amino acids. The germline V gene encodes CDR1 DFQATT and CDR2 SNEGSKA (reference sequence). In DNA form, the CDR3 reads TGCAGTGCTAGCTCCGACTACGAGCAGTACTTC. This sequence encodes CSASSDYEQYF.

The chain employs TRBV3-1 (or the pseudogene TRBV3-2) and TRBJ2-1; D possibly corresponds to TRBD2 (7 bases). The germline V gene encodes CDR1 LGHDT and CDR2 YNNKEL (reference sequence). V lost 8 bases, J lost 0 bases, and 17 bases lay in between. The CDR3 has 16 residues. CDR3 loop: CASYGGGASSYNEQFF. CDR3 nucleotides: TGTGCCAGCTACGGCGGGGGCGCGAGCTCCTACAATGAGCAGTTCTTC.

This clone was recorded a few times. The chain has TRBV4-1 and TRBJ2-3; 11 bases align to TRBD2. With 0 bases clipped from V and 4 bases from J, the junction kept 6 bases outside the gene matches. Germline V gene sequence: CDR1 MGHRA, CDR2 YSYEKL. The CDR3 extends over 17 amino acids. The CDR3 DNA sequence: TGCGCCAGCAGCCAAGATAGGACTAGCGGGTCCCCAGATACGCAGTATTTT. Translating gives CASSQDRTSGSPDTQYF.

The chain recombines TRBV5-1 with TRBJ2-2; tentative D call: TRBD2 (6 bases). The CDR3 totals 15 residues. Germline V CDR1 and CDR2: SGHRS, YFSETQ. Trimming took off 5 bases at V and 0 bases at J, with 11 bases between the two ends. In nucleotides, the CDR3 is TGCGCCAGCAGGGCCGGGAGCGCGAACACCGGGGAGCTGTTTTTT. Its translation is CASRAGSANTGELFF. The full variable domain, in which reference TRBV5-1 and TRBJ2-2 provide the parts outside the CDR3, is KAGVTQTPRYLIKTRGQQVTLSCSPISGHRSVSWYQQTPGQGLQFLFEYFSETQRNKGNFPGRFSGRQFSNSRSEMNVSTLELGDSALYLCASRAGSANTGELFFGEGSRLTVL.

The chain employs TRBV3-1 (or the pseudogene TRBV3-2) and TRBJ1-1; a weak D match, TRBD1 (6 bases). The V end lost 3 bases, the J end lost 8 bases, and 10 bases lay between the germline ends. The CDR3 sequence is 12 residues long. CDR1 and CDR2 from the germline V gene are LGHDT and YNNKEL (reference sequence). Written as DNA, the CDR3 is TGTGCCAGCAGCCAGGGAGACAGGGAAGCTTTCTTT. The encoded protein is CASSQGDREAFF.

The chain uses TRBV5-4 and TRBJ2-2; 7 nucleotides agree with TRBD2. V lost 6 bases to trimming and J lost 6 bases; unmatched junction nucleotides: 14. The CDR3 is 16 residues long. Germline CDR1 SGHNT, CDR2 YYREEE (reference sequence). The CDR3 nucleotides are TGTGCCAGCACTCTGATCGGACTAGGGGACCCCGGGGAGCTGTTTTTT. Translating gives CASTLIGLGDPGELFF.

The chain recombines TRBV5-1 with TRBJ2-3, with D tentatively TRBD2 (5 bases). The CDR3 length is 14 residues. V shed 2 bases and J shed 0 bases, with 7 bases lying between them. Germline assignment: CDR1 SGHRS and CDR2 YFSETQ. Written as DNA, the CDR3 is TGCGCCAGCAGCTTAGAGCGGAGCACAGATACGCAGTATTTT. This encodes CASSLERSTDTQYF.

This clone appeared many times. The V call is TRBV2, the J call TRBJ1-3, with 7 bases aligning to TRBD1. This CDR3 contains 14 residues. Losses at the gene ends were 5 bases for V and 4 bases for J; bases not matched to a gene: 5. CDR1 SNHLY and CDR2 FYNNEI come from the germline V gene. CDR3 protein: CASSLQGPGNTIYF. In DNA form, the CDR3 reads TGTGCCAGCAGTTTACAGGGGCCGGGAAACACCATATATTTT.

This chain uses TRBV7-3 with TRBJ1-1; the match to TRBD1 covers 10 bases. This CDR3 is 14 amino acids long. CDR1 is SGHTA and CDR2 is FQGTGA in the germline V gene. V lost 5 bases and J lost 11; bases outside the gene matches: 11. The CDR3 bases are TGTGCCAGCAGCGCCCGGACAGGGGGAGGGGAGGCTTTCTTT. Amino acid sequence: CASSARTGGGEAFF. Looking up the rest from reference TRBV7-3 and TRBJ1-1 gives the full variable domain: GAGVSQTPSNKVTEKGKYVELRCDPISGHTALYWYRQSLGQGPEFLIYFQGTGAADDSGLPNDRFFAVRPEGSVSTLKIQRTERGDSAVYLCASSARTGGGEAFFGQGTRLTVV.

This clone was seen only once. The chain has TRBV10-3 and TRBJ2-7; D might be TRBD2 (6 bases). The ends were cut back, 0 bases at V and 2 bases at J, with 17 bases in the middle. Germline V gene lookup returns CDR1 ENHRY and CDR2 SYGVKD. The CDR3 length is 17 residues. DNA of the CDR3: TGTGCCATCAGTGAGTCCGGGACTGCACTAATTACCTACGAGCAGTACTTC. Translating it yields CAISESGTALITYEQYF.

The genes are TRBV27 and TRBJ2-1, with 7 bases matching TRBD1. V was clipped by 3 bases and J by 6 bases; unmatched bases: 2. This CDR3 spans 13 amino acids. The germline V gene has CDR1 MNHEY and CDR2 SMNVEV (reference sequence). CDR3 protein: CASSFPGGNEQFF. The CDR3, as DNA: TGTGCCAGCAGTTTCCCAGGGGGCAATGAGCAGTTCTTC.

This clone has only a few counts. Here the CDR3 DNA reads TGTGCCAGCAGCTTATTCGGCGGGGCTAGGAGCTCCTACAATGAGCAGTTCTTC. Translating it yields CASSLFGGARSSYNEQFF. The chain recombines TRBV7-6 with TRBJ2-1, with a possible D match to TRBD2 (6 bases). The CDR3 is 18 amino acids. Per germline, CDR1 SGHVS and CDR2 FNYEAQ. V lost 2 bases and J lost 0, with 17 bases in between.

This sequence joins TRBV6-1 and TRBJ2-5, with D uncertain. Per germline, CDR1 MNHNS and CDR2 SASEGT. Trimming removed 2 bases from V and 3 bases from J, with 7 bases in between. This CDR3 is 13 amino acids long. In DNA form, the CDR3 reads TGTGCCAGCAGTGAATTTATAGAAGAGACCCAGTACTTC. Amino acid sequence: CASSEFIEETQYF.

CDR3 region: CASSSGRGGRTKYEQYF. The CDR3 DNA follows: TGTGCCAGCAGCTCAGGACGTGGCGGGAGAACTAAGTACGAGCAGTACTTC. V and J are TRBV11-2 and TRBJ2-7; TRBD2 matches 7 bases. The V gene's germline CDR1 is SGHAT and CDR2 FQNNGV. Trimming took 4 bases from V and 4 from J; bases not matched to a gene: 16. CDR3 size: 17 residues.

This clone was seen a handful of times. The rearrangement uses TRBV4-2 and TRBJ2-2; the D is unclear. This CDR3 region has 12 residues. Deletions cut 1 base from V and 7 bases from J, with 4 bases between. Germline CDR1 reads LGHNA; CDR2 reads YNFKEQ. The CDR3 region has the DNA TGTGCCAGCAGCCAAGCCCACGGGGAGCTGTTTTTT. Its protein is CASSQAHGELFF.

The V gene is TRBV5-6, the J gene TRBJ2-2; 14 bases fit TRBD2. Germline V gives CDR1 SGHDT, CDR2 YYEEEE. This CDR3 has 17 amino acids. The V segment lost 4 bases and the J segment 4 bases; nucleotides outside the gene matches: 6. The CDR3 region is CASSPWTSGGSTGELFF. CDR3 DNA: TGTGCCAGCAGCCCCTGGACTAGCGGGGGGAGCACCGGGGAGCTGTTTTTT.

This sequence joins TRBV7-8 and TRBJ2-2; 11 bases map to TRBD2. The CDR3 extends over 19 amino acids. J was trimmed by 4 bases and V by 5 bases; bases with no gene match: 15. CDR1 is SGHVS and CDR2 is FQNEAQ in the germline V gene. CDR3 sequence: CASSLPAGTSGSLTGELFF. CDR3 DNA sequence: TGTGCCAGCAGCCTCCCCGCCGGGACTAGCGGTTCTCTCACCGGGGAGCTGTTTTTT.

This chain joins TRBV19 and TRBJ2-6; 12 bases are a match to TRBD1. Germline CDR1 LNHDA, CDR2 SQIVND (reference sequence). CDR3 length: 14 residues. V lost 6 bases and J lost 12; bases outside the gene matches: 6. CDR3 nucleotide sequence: TGTGCCAGTAGGGGGACAGGGGGCTATCCCGTCCTGACTTTC. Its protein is CASRGTGGYPVLTF.

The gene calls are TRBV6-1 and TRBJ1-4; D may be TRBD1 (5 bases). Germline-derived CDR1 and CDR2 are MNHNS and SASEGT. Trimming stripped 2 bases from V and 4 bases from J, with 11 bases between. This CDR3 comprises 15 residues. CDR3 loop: CASSELGRDNEKLFF. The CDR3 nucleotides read TGTGCCAGCAGTGAATTGGGCAGGGATAATGAAAAACTGTTTTTT.

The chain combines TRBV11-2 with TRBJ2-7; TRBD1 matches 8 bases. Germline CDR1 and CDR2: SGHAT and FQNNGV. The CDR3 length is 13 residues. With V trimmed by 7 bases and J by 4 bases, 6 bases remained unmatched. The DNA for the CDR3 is TGTGCCAGCACCCCAGGGGGCGGATACGAGCAGTACTTC. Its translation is CASTPGGGYEQYF.

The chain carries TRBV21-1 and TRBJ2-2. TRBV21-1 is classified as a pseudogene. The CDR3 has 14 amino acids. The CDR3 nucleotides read TGTGCCCCACCAATAGGGCCCGAAACCGGGGAGCTGTTTTTT. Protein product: CAPPIGPETGELFF.

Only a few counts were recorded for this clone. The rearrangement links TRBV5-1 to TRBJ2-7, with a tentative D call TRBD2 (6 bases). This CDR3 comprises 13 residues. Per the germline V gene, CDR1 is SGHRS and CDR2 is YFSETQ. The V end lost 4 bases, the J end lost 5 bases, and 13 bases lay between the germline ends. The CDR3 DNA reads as TGCGCCAGCAGCCCCCGGGAGTGGGACGAGCAGTACTTC. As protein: CASSPREWDEQYF.

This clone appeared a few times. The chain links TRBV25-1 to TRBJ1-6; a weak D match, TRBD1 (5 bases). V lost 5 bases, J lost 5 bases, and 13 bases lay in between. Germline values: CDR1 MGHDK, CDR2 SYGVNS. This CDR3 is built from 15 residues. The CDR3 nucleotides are TGTGCCAGCAGTAGTTGGACACCCAATAATTCACCCCTCCACTTT. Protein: CASSSWTPNNSPLHF.